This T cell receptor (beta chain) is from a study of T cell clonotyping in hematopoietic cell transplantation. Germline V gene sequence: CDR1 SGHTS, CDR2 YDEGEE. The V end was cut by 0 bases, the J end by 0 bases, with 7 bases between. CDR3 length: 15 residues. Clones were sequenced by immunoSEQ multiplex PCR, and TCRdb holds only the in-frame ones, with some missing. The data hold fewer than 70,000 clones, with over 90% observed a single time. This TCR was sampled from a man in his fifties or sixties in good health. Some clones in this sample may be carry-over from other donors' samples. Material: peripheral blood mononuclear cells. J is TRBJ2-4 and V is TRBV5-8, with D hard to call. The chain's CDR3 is CASSLAPLAKNIQYF. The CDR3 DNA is TGTGCCAGCAGCTTGGCACCCTTAGCCAAAAACATTCAGTACTTC.